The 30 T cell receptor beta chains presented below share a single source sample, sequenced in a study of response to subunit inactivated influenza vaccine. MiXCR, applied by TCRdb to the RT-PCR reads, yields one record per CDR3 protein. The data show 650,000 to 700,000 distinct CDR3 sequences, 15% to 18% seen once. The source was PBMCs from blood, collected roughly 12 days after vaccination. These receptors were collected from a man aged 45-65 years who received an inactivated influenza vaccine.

The CDR3 loop reads CATSRDTAINYGYTF. The CDR3 bases are TGTGCCACCAGCAGAGACACAGCCATTAACTATGGCTACACCTTC. The gene calls are TRBV15 and TRBJ1-2, with D unresolved. V lost 0 bases to trimming and J lost 1 base, with 9 bases between them. Looked up from germline, CDR1 is LNHNV and CDR2 is YYDKDF (reference sequence). CDR3 length equals 15 residues.

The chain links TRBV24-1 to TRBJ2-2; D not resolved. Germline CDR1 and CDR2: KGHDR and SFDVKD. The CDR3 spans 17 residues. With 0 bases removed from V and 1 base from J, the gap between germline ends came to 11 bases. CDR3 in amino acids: CATSDLHGRGNTGELFF. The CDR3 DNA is TGTGCCACCAGTGATTTGCATGGTAGAGGGAACACCGGGGAGCTGTTTTTT.

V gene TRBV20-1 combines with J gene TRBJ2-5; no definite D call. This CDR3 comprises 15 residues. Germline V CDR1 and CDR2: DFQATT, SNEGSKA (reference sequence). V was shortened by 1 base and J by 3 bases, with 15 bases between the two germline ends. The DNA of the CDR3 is TGCAGTGCTAGAGGTATAGAACGGTCAGAAGAGACCCAGTACTTC. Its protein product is CSARGIERSEETQYF.

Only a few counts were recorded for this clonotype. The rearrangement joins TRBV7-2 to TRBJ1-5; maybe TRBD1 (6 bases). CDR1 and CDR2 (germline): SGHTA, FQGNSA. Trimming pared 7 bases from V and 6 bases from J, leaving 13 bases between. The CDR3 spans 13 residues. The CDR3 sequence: CASKWEQGQPQHF. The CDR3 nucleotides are TGTGCCAGCAAGTGGGAACAGGGTCAGCCCCAGCATTTT.

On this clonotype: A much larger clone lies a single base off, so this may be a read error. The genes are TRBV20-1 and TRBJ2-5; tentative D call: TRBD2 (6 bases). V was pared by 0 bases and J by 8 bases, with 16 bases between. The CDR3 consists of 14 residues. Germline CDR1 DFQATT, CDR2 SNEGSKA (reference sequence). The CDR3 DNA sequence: TGCAGTGCTAGAGAGGGGACTGGCGGAGATACCCAGTACTTC. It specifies CSAREGTGGDTQYF.

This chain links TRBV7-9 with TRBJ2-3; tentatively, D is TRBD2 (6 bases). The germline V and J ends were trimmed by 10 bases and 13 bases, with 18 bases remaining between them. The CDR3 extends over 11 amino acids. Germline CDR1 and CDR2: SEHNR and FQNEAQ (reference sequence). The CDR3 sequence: CANKTGLTEYF. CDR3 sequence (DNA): TGTGCCAACAAAACGGGACTTACAGAGTATTTT.

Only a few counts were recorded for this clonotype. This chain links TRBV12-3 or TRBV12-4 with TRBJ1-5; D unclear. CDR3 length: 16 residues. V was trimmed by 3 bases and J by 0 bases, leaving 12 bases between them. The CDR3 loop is CASSFWPSDSNQPQHF. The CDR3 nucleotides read TGTGCCAGCAGTTTTTGGCCCTCCGATAGCAATCAGCCCCAGCATTTT.

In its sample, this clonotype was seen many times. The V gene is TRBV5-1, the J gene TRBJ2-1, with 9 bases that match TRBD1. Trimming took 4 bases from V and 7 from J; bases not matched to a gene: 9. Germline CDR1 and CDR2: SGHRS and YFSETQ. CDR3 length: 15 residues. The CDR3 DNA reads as TGCGCCAGCAGCCTACTGGGACAGGGTGAAAATGAGCAGTTCTTC. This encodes CASSLLGQGENEQFF.

The DNA for the CDR3 is TGTGCCAGCAGCCAAGTTTCTGGACAACGGCTGTTTTTT. Amino acid sequence: CASSQVSGQRLFF. The rearrangement joins TRBV14 to TRBJ1-4, with D tentatively TRBD1 (5 bases). With 1 base removed from V and 14 bases from J, the gap between germline ends came to 14 bases. Germline assignment: CDR1 SGHDN and CDR2 FVKESK. CDR3 length: 13 residues.

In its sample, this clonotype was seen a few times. For the CDR3, the DNA is TGTGCCAGCTCACTACGGGACGGCCCATATGGCTACACCTTC. This codes for CASSLRDGPYGYTF. The gene calls are TRBV18 and TRBJ1-2, with D maybe TRBD1 (5 bases). The V gene's germline CDR1 is KGHSH and CDR2 LQKENI. V lost 4 bases, J lost 5 bases, and 14 bases lay in between. This CDR3 is built from 14 residues.

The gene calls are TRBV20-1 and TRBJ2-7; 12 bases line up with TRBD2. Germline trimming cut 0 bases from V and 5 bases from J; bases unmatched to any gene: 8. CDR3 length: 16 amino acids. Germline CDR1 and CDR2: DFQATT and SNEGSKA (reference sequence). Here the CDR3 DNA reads TGCAGTGCTAGAGATTATCTAGCGGGAGGGCATGACGAGCAGTACTTC. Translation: CSARDYLAGGHDEQYF.

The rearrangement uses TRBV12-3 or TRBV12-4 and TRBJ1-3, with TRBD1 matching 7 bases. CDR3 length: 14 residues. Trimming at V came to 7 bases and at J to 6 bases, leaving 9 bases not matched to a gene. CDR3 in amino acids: CASILPGQINTIYF. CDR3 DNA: TGTGCCAGCATACTTCCGGGACAGATAAACACCATATATTTT.

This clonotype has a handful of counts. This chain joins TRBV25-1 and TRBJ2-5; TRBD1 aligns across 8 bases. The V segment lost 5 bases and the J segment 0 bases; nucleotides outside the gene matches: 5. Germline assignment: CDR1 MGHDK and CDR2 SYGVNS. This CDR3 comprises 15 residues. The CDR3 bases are TGTGCCAGCAGTCCGACAGGGGAAAACCAAGAGACCCAGTACTTC. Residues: CASSPTGENQETQYF. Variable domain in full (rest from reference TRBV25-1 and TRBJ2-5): EADIYQTPRYLVIGTGKKITLECSQTMGHDKMYWYQQDPGMELHLIHYSYGVNSTEKGDLSSESTVSRIRTEHFPLTLESARPSHTSQYLCASSPTGENQETQYFGPGTRLLVL.

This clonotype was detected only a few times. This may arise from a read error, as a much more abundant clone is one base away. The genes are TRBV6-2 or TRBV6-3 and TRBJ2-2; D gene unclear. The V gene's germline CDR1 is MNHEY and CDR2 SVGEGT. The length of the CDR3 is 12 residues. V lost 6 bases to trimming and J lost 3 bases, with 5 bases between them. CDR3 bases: TGTGCCAGCAGCATGTACACCGGGGAGCTGTTTTTT. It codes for CASSMYTGELFF.

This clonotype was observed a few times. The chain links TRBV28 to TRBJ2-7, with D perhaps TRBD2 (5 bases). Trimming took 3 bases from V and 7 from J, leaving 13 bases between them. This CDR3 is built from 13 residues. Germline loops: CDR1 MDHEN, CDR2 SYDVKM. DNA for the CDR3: TGTGCCAGCAGTTTTCCGGGGTCGGGGGAGCAGTACTTC. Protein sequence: CASSFPGSGEQYF.

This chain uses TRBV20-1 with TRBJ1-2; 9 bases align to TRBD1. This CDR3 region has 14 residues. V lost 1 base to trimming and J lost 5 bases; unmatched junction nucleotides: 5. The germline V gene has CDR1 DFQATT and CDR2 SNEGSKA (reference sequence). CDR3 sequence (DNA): TGCAGTGCTAGAGGCTTCGACAGGGGGTATGGCTACACCTTC. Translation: CSARGFDRGYGYTF.

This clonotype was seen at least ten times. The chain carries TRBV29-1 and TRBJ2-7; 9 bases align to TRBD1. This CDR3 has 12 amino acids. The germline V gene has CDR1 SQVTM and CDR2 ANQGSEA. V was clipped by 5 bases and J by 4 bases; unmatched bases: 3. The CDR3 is CSVPGQGYEQYF. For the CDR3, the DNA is TGCAGCGTTCCGGGACAGGGTTACGAGCAGTACTTC.

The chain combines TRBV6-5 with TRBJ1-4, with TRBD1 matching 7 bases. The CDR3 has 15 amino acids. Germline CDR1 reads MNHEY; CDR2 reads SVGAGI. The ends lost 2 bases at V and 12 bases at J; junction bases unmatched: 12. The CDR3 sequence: CASSYATGEEEELFF. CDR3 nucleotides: TGTGCCAGCAGTTACGCCACAGGGGAGGAAGAAGAACTGTTTTTT.

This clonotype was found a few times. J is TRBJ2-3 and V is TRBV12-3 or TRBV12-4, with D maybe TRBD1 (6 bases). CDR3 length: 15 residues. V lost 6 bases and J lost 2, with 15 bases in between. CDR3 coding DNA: TGTGCCAGCAGCGGTGCAGGGGCCCCCACAGATACGCAGTATTTT. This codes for CASSGAGAPTDTQYF.

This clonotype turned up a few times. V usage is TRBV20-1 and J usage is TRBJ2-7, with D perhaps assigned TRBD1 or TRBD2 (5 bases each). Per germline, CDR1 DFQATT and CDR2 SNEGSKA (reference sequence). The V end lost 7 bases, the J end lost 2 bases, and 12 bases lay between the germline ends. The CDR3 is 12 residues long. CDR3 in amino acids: CSVTGATYEQYF. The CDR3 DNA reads TGCAGTGTAACCGGGGCTACCTACGAGCAGTACTTC.

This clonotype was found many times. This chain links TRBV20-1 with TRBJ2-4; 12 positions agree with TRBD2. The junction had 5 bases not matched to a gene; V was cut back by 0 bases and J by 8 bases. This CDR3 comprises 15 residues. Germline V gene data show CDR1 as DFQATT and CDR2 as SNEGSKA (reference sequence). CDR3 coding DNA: TGCAGTGCTAGAGATTTGACTAGCGGGAGTGACATTCAGTACTTC. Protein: CSARDLTSGSDIQYF.

This CDR3 reads CASSPLGGGQETQYF. The CDR3 DNA reads as TGTGCCAGCAGCCCTTTGGGGGGAGGACAAGAGACCCAGTACTTC. The chain carries TRBV7-2 and TRBJ2-5; possibly TRBD2 for D (6 bases). Germline V CDR1 and CDR2: SGHTA, FQGNSA. The CDR3 sequence is 15 residues long. Trimming removed 5 bases from V and 2 bases from J, with 15 bases in between. The full variable domain, in which reference TRBV7-2 and TRBJ2-5 provide the parts outside the CDR3, is GAGVSQSPSNKVTEKGKDVELRCDPISGHTALYWYRQSLGQGLEFLIYFQGNSAPDKSGLPSDRFSAERTGGSVSTLTIQRTQQEDSAVYLCASSPLGGGQETQYFGPGTRLLVL.

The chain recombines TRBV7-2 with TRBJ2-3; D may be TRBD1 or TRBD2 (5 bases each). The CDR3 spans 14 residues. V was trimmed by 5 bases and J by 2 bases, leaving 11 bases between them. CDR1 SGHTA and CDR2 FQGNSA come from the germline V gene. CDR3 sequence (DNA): TGTGCCAGCAGCGACCGGGGCCCCACAGATACGCAGTATTTT. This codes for CASSDRGPTDTQYF.

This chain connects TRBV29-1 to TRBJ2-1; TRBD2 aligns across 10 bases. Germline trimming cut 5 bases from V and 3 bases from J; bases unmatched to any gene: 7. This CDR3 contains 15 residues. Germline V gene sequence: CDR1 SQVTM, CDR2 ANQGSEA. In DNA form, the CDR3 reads TGCAGCGTTACCAAGCGGGGGGGCAGCTACAATGAGCAGTTCTTC. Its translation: CSVTKRGGSYNEQFF.

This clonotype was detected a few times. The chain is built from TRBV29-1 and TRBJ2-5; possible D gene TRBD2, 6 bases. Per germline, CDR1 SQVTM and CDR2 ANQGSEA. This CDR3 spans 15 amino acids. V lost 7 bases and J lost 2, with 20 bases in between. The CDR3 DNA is TGCAGCGCTCGGTTGAGACTAGTCATACAAGAGACCCAGTACTTC. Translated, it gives CSARLRLVIQETQYF.

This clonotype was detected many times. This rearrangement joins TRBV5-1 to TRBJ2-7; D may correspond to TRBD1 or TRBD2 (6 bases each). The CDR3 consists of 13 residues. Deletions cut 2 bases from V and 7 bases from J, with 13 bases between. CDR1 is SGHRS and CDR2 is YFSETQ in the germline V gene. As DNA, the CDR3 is TGCGCCAGCAGCTTCCGGGGGCAAGAAGAGCAGTACTTC. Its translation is CASSFRGQEEQYF.

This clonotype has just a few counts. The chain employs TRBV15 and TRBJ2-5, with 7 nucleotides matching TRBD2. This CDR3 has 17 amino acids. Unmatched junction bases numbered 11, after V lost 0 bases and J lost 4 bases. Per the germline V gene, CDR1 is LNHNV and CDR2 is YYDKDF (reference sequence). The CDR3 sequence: CATSRELARRVGETQYF. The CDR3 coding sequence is TGTGCCACCAGCAGAGAACTAGCGAGAAGGGTCGGAGAGACCCAGTACTTC.

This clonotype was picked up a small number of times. The DNA for the CDR3 is TGTGCCAGCAGCCCGAGAGGGGGATTCACAGATACGCAGTATTTT. It translates to CASSPRGGFTDTQYF. This chain joins TRBV9 and TRBJ2-3; perhaps TRBD1 as D (6 bases). The CDR3 is 15 amino acids. The V end was cut by 4 bases, the J end by 2 bases, with 14 bases between. Germline V gene lookup returns CDR1 SGDLS and CDR2 YYNGEE.

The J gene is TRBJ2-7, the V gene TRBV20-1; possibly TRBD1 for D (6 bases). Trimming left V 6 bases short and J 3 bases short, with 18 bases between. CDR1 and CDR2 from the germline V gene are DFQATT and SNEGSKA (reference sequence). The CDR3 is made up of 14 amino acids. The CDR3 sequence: CSAERGSGIYEQYF. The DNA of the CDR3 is TGCAGTGCGGAGAGGGGGTCGGGGATCTACGAGCAGTACTTC.

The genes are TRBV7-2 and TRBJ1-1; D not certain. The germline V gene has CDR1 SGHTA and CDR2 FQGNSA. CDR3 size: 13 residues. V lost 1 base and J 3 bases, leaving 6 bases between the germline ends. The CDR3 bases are TGTGCCAGCAGCTTAGATCGGTACACTGAAGCTTTCTTT. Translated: CASSLDRYTEAFF.